The 32 T cell receptor beta chains reported below all come from one sample, sequenced in a study of blood T cells in healthy people across ages. The second PCR ran roughly 7 to 12 cycles with a sample-barcoded 5' primer and J-beta primers. Via MiXCR, TCRdb re-called the 5' RACE reads, giving one row per CDR3 protein. The sample lists 800,000 to 950,000 distinct CDR3 sequences, roughly 52% seen once, with around 15% in the top ten. Source material: blood. These TCRs come from a man aged 30 to 45 in good health.

The J gene is TRBJ2-7, the V gene TRBV21-1; the table gives TRBD1 as D, unverified against the DNA. TRBV21-1 represents a pseudogene. The CDR3 spans 15 residues. The CDR3 DNA reads TGTGCCAGCAGCATACAGGGACTTTTCCCCTACGAGCAGTACTTC. This translates into CASSIQGLFPYEQYF.

The V gene is TRBV7-9, the J gene TRBJ2-3; D might be TRBD2 (6 bases). Germline assignment: CDR1 SEHNR and CDR2 FQNEAQ (reference sequence). V was shortened by 5 bases and J by 4 bases, with 19 bases between the two germline ends. The CDR3 is made up of 16 amino acids. The CDR3 nucleotides read TGTGCCAGCAGCACAAATACCGGGACTTTTCCAGATACGCAGTATTTT. Residues: CASSTNTGTFPDTQYF.

The rearrangement uses TRBV30 and TRBJ2-7; D unclear. Germline CDR1 GTSNPN, CDR2 SVGIG (reference sequence). There are 11 residues in the CDR3. The V end lost 5 bases, the J end lost 1 base, and 6 bases lay between the germline ends. The CDR3 sequence: CAWADSYEQYF. The CDR3 nucleotides are TGTGCCTGGGCGGATTCCTACGAGCAGTACTTC.

In its sample, this clonotype was seen many times. The V call is TRBV14, the J call TRBJ2-1; D may match TRBD1 or TRBD2 (5 bases each). CDR3 length: 11 residues. Trimming pared 6 bases from V and 7 bases from J, leaving 7 bases between. Per germline, CDR1 SGHDN and CDR2 FVKESK. CDR3 amino acids: CASSEGNEQFF. The CDR3 DNA reads as TGTGCCAGCAGTGAGGGGAATGAGCAGTTCTTC.

The V gene is TRBV28, the J gene TRBJ2-3; TRBD2 matches 10 bases. J was trimmed by 0 bases and V by 5 bases; bases with no gene match: 14. The CDR3 runs 19 residues. CDR1 and CDR2 (germline): MDHEN, SYDVKM. CDR3 sequence: CASSHPLSGGAGSTDTQYF. CDR3 nucleotide sequence: TGTGCCAGCAGTCACCCATTGAGCGGGGGGGCCGGAAGCACAGATACGCAGTATTTT.

This sequence joins TRBV4-3 and TRBJ1-2, with 7 bases fitting TRBD1. Germline V gene sequence: CDR1 LGHNA, CDR2 YSLEER. V gave up 0 bases and J gave up 3 bases; unmatched junction bases: 4. There are 15 residues in the CDR3. For the CDR3, the DNA is TGCGCCAGCAGCCAAGATCAGGGGGAACACTATGGCTACACCTTC. It codes for CASSQDQGEHYGYTF.

This clonotype was detected a few times. The chain joins TRBV12-3 or TRBV12-4 to TRBJ1-1; D possibly corresponds to TRBD1 (5 bases). The length of the CDR3 is 12 residues. Trimming took off 6 bases at V and 8 bases at J, with 13 bases between the two ends. In nucleotides, the CDR3 is TGTGCCAGCAGGCTGGGGGACCTCGAAGCTTTCTTT. Amino acids: CASRLGDLEAFF.

Regarding this clonotype: Being one base from a much bigger clone, this may be a read error. The chain recombines TRBV6-2 or TRBV6-3 with TRBJ2-3; D might be TRBD2 (7 bases). Germline assignment: CDR1 MNHEY and CDR2 SVGEGT. The CDR3 consists of 15 residues. V was pared by 5 bases and J by 3 bases, with 15 bases between. CDR3 nucleotide sequence: TGTGCCAGCAGTCCCTTAGGGGGGGCGACAGATACGCAGTATTTT. Residues: CASSPLGGATDTQYF.

V is TRBV28 and J is TRBJ1-5, with D hard to call. Trimming cost V 2 bases and J 5 bases, with 1 base left between them. The length of the CDR3 is 11 residues. Per germline, CDR1 MDHEN and CDR2 SYDVKM. The CDR3 sequence is CASSLDQPQHF. The CDR3 region has the DNA TGTGCCAGCAGTTTAGATCAGCCCCAGCATTTT. Full variable domain (missing parts from reference TRBV28 and TRBJ1-5): DVKVTQSSRYLVKRTGEKVFLECVQDMDHENMFWYRQDPGLGLRLIYFSYDVKMKEKGDIPEGYSVSREKKERFSLILESASTNQTSMYLCASSLDQPQHFGDGTRLSIL.

This clonotype was seen a few times. The V gene is TRBV11-2, the J gene TRBJ2-7, with TRBD1 matching 7 bases. The V gene end was trimmed by 4 bases and the J gene end by 6 bases; junction bases not matched to a gene: 9. Germline loops: CDR1 SGHAT, CDR2 FQNNGV. The CDR3 runs 14 residues. This chain's CDR3 is CASSSSDRSGEQYF. The CDR3 bases are TGTGCCAGCAGCTCCTCGGACAGGTCCGGCGAGCAGTACTTC.

This clonotype was counted between two and nine times. This rearrangement joins TRBV6-5 to TRBJ2-7; weak D call: TRBD2 (7 bases). The CDR3 spans 14 residues. Trimming removed 7 bases from V and 3 bases from J, with 16 bases in between. In germline, CDR1 is MNHEY, CDR2 SVGAGI. The CDR3 region is CASTPRGGIYEQYF. CDR3 nucleotide sequence: TGTGCCAGCACCCCGAGGGGGGGCATCTACGAGCAGTACTTC.

This clonotype was seen a handful of times. The chain employs TRBV4-1 and TRBJ2-1; 9 nucleotides match TRBD1. The V segment lost 0 bases and the J segment 4 bases; nucleotides outside the gene matches: 7. The CDR3 has 17 residues. Germline-derived CDR1 and CDR2 are MGHRA and YSYEKL. The CDR3 sequence is CASSQEQGASWYNEQFF. The CDR3 DNA is TGCGCCAGCAGCCAAGAACAGGGGGCGTCGTGGTACAATGAGCAGTTCTTC.

A few counts support this clonotype. The rearrangement links TRBV18 to TRBJ2-3; 8 bases agree with TRBD2. CDR1 KGHSH and CDR2 LQKENI come from the germline V gene. Trimming at V came to 3 bases and at J to 2 bases, leaving 4 bases not matched to a gene. There are 15 residues in the CDR3. For the CDR3, the DNA is TGTGCCAGCTCACCCCGGCGGGGGGACACAGATACGCAGTATTTT. Amino acids: CASSPRRGDTDTQYF.

This sequence joins TRBV7-2 and TRBJ2-1; perhaps D is TRBD1 or TRBD2 (5 bases each). The germline gives CDR1 SGHTA, CDR2 FQGNSA. This CDR3 comprises 14 residues. Trimming shortened V by 5 bases and J by 2 bases, and 10 bases separated the two germline ends. In DNA form, the CDR3 reads TGTGCCAGCAGCCGGGACCCTACCTACAATGAGCAGTTCTTC. Translated, it gives CASSRDPTYNEQFF.

The chain uses TRBV10-3 and TRBJ2-5, with TRBD2 identical over 8 bases. Per the germline V gene, CDR1 is ENHRY and CDR2 is SYGVKD. Losses at the gene ends were 3 bases for V and 1 base for J; bases not matched to a gene: 1. This CDR3 comprises 14 residues. The CDR3 DNA sequence: TGTGCCATCAGTGAAACTAGCGGCCAAGAGACCCAGTACTTC. It yields the protein CAISETSGQETQYF.

J is TRBJ2-1 and V is TRBV9; a possible D gene is TRBD2 (7 bases). Trimming cost V 4 bases and J 2 bases, with 22 bases left between them. The V gene's germline CDR1 is SGDLS and CDR2 YYNGEE. This CDR3 region has 18 residues. CDR3 sequence reads: CASSPRMRGGGAYNEQFF. CDR3 DNA sequence: TGTGCCAGCAGCCCCCGCATGAGGGGAGGGGGTGCCTACAATGAGCAGTTCTTC.

The rearrangement uses TRBV7-2 and TRBJ2-1; 8 bases line up with TRBD2. The CDR3 is made up of 14 amino acids. Losses at the gene ends were 4 bases for V and 9 bases for J; bases not matched to a gene: 8. In germline, CDR1 is SGHTA, CDR2 FQGNSA. This CDR3 is CASSSIAGRGEQFF. CDR3 bases: TGTGCCAGCAGCTCTATAGCGGGGCGCGGTGAGCAGTTCTTC.

The chain is built from TRBV7-8 and TRBJ2-1; TRBD2 agrees at 12 bases. The CDR3 contains 12 residues. The V and J ends lost 8 bases and 9 bases, in that order; junction bases with no gene match: 2. Germline-derived CDR1 and CDR2 are SGHVS and FQNEAQ. Written as DNA, the CDR3 is TGTGCCAGCCCGGGACTAGCGGGTGAGCAGTTCTTC. The encoded protein is CASPGLAGEQFF.

The rearrangement links TRBV11-2 to TRBJ2-3; a possible D gene is TRBD2 (5 bases). Germline V gene data show CDR1 as SGHAT and CDR2 as FQNNGV. V was cut by 5 bases and J by 7 bases, with 13 bases left in between. The CDR3 contains 13 residues. The CDR3 is CASSPRRGNTQYF. CDR3 nucleotides: TGTGCCAGCAGCCCCCGCAGAGGGAATACGCAGTATTTT.

The V gene is TRBV6-5, the J gene TRBJ2-1, with D tentatively TRBD1 or TRBD2 (5 bases each). The CDR3 is 16 amino acids. From germline, CDR1 is MNHEY and CDR2 SVGAGI. V dropped 2 bases and J dropped 5 bases, with 16 bases sitting between them. The CDR3 sequence is CASSYTGTLNHNEQFF. As DNA, the CDR3 is TGTGCCAGCAGTTACACCGGGACCCTCAACCACAATGAGCAGTTCTTC.

The chain has TRBV4-1 and TRBJ1-1, with D maybe TRBD1 (6 bases). CDR3 length: 13 residues. Germline CDR1 MGHRA, CDR2 YSYEKL. Trimming pared 3 bases from V and 11 bases from J, leaving 16 bases between. The CDR3 region is CASSQVRGWEAFF. The CDR3 DNA is TGCGCCAGCAGCCAGGTCAGGGGATGGGAGGCTTTCTTT.

This chain joins TRBV7-9 and TRBJ1-2; D uncertain. Trimming removed 1 base from V and 8 bases from J, with 14 bases in between. Germline loops: CDR1 SEHNR, CDR2 FQNEAQ (reference sequence). This CDR3 is 14 amino acids long. The CDR3 bases are TGTGCCAGCAGCTTAGAGGCGGCCCTGGGGGGCTACACCTTC. It yields the protein CASSLEAALGGYTF.

The rearrangement uses TRBV6-2 or TRBV6-3 and TRBJ2-1; 11 bases are a match to TRBD2. The J call could be wrong; TRBJ2-7 is a better fit for the DNA end. Looked up from germline, CDR1 is MNHEY and CDR2 is SVGEGT. This CDR3 is 19 amino acids long. The CDR3 DNA reads as TGTGCCAGCAGCTCATTGCCGGGACTAGCGGTAATTAGGGACAATGAGCAGTACTTC. It translates to CASSSLPGLAVIRDNEQYF.

V and J are TRBV29-1 and TRBJ2-7, with D possibly matching TRBD1 (5 bases). V was pared by 0 bases and J by 2 bases, with 11 bases between. There are 14 residues in the CDR3. Germline CDR1 reads SQVTM; CDR2 reads ANQGSEA. DNA for the CDR3: TGCAGCGTTGAAGAATTCACAGGAGCCTACGAGCAGTACTTC. Translating gives CSVEEFTGAYEQYF.

This sequence joins TRBV10-3 and TRBJ2-4; D is unclear. From germline, CDR1 is ENHRY and CDR2 SYGVKD. CDR3 length: 16 residues. V was shortened by 0 bases and J by 1 base, with 10 bases between the two germline ends. DNA of the CDR3: TGTGCCATCAGTGAGTCGGGTGGGTCTGCCAAAAACATTCAGTACTTC. Its protein product is CAISESGGSAKNIQYF.

V usage is TRBV12-3 or TRBV12-4 and J usage is TRBJ2-1, with 9 bases fitting TRBD1. The CDR3 totals 13 residues. Trimming at V came to 8 bases and at J to 2 bases, leaving 1 base not matched to a gene. The CDR3 coding sequence is TGTGCCAGCGACAGGGGGACCTACAATGAGCAGTTCTTC. Its protein is CASDRGTYNEQFF.

The J gene is TRBJ1-4, the V gene TRBV29-1; D gene uncertain. The CDR3 is made up of 16 amino acids. The V end lost 6 bases, the J end lost 8 bases, and 25 bases lay between the germline ends. The germline V gene encodes CDR1 SQVTM and CDR2 ANQGSEA. CDR3: CSVLGTEISRLEKLFF. DNA for the CDR3: TGCAGCGTCCTGGGCACAGAGATCTCGAGATTGGAAAAACTGTTTTTT.

The gene calls are TRBV27 and TRBJ2-5; a weak D match, TRBD1 (7 bases). Trimming pared 5 bases from V and 2 bases from J, leaving 15 bases between. Germline CDR1 is MNHEY and CDR2 is SMNVEV (reference sequence). This CDR3 spans 15 amino acids. In DNA, the CDR3 is TGTGCCAGCAGTGCCTCGCAGGGGGGTCAAGAGACCCAGTACTTC. Translating it yields CASSASQGGQETQYF.

This chain joins TRBV3-1 and TRBJ2-2; 9 nucleotides line up with TRBD1. CDR1 is LGHDT, CDR2 YNNKEL, per germline (reference sequence). The CDR3 sequence is 17 residues long. The ends lost 1 base at V and 3 bases at J; junction bases unmatched: 6. This CDR3 reads CASSQAFRTGDTGELFF. The DNA of the CDR3 is TGTGCCAGCAGCCAAGCTTTCCGGACAGGGGACACCGGGGAGCTGTTTTTT. Complete variable domain (other parts from reference TRBV3-1 and TRBJ2-2): DTAVSQTPKYLVTQMGNDKSIKCEQNLGHDTMYWYKQDSKKFLKIMFSYNNKELIINETVPNRFSPKSPDKAHLNLHINSLELGDSAVYFCASSQAFRTGDTGELFFGEGSRLTVL.

This rearrangement joins TRBV11-2 to TRBJ2-1; D not certain. The DNA end favors TRBJ2-7, so the J call may be wrong. Germline assignment: CDR1 SGHAT and CDR2 FQNNGV. The CDR3 loop spans 14 amino acids. The CDR3 DNA is TGTGCCAGCAGCTTCTCGCTCGGGTTTTACGAGCAGTACTTC. Protein sequence: CASSFSLGFYEQYF.

J is TRBJ2-5 and V is TRBV4-2, with a weak D call TRBD1 (6 bases). Trimming took 3 bases from V and 2 from J, leaving 7 bases between them. Germline V gene lookup returns CDR1 LGHNA and CDR2 YNFKEQ. This CDR3 has 13 residues. The CDR3 DNA reads TGTGCCAGCAGCCACGGGACACAAGAGACCCAGTACTTC. Translated, it gives CASSHGTQETQYF.

A few counts support this clonotype. CDR3 loop: CASSLERGHEQYF. Here the CDR3 DNA reads TGTGCCAGCAGTTTAGAAAGGGGGCACGAGCAGTACTTC. The chain recombines TRBV27 with TRBJ2-7; 7 bases are shared with TRBD1. This CDR3 has 13 residues. Per the germline V gene, CDR1 is MNHEY and CDR2 is SMNVEV (reference sequence). V trimming: 2 bases; J trimming: 5 bases; junction bases outside the gene matches: 3.